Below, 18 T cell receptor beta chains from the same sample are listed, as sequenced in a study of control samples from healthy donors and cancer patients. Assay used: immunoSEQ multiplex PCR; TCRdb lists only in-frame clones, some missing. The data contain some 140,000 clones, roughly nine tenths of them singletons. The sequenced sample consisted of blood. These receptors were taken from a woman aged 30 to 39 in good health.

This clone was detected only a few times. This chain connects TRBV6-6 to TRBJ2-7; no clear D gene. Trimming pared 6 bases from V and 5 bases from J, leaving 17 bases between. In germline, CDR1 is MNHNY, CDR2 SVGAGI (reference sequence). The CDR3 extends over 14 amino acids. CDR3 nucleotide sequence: TGTGCCAGCAGCGCTTCTAGTCTCGGAAACGAGCAGTACTTC. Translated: CASSASSLGNEQYF.

The CDR3 sequence: CSVDRANTGELFF. DNA for the CDR3: TGCAGCGTTGACAGGGCGAACACCGGGGAGCTGTTTTTT. The chain links TRBV29-1 to TRBJ2-2, with D possibly matching TRBD1 (5 bases). Germline values: CDR1 SQVTM, CDR2 ANQGSEA. This CDR3 region has 13 residues. Trimming left V 3 bases short and J 0 bases short, with 5 bases between.

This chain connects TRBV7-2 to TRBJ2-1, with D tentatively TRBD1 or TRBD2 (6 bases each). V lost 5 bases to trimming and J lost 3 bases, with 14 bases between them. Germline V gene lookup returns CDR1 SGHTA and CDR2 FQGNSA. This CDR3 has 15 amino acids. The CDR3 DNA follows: TGTGCCAGCAGCAAATGGGGGGCGGTCTACAATGAGCAGTTCTTC. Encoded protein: CASSKWGAVYNEQFF.

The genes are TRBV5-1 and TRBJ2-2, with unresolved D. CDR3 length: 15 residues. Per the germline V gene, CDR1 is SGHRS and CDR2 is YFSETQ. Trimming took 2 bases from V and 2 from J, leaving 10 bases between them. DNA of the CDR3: TGCGCCAGCAGCTTCGGCGGAAAAAACACCGGGGAGCTGTTTTTT. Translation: CASSFGGKNTGELFF. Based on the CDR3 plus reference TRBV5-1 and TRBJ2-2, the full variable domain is KAGVTQTPRYLIKTRGQQVTLSCSPISGHRSVSWYQQTPGQGLQFLFEYFSETQRNKGNFPGRFSGRQFSNSRSEMNVSTLELGDSALYLCASSFGGKNTGELFFGEGSRLTVL.

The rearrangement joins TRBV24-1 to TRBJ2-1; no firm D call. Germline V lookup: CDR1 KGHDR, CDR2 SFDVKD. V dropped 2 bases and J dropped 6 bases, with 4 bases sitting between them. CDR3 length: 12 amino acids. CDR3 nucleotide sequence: TGTGCCACCAGTGATTACCTCAATGAGCAGTTCTTC. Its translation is CATSDYLNEQFF.

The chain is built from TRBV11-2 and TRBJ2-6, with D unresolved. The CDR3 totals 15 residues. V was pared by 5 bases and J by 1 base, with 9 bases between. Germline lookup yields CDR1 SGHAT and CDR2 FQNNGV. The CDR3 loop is CASSPFSSGANVLTF. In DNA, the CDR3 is TGTGCCAGCAGCCCCTTCTCGTCTGGGGCCAACGTCCTGACTTTC.

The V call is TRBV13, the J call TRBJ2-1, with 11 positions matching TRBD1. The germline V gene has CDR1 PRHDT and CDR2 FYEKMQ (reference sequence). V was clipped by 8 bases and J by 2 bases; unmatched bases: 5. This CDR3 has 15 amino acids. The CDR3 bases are TGTGCCAGCTGTCCGGGACAGGGGGCCTACAATGAGCAGTTCTTC. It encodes CASCPGQGAYNEQFF.

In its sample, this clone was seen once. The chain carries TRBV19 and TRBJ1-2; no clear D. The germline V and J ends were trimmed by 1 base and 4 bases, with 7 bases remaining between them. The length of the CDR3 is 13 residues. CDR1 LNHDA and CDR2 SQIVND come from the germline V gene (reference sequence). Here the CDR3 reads CASSIGQIYGYTF. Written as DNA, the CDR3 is TGTGCCAGTAGTATAGGTCAGATCTATGGCTACACCTTC.

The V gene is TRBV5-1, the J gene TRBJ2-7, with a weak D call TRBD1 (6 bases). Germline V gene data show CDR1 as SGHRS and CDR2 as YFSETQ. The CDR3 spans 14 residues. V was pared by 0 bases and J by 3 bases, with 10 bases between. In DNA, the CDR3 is TGCGCCAGCAGCTTGGCGGACAGCGTCTACGAGCAGTACTTC. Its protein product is CASSLADSVYEQYF. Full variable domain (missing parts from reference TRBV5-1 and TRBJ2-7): KAGVTQTPRYLIKTRGQQVTLSCSPISGHRSVSWYQQTPGQGLQFLFEYFSETQRNKGNFPGRFSGRQFSNSRSEMNVSTLELGDSALYLCASSLADSVYEQYFGPGTRLTVT.

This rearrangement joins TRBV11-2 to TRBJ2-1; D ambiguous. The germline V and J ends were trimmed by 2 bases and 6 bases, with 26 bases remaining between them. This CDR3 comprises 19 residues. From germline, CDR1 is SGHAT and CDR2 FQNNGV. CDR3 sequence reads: CASSLTFVPYPTFLNEQFF. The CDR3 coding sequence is TGTGCCAGCAGCTTAACGTTTGTACCGTACCCGACTTTCCTCAATGAGCAGTTCTTC.

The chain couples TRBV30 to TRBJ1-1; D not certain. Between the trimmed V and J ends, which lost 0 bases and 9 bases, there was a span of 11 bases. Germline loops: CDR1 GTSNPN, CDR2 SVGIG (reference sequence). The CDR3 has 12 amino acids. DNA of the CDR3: TGTGCCTGGAGTGTACAGAAAGGGCAAGCTTTCTTT. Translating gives CAWSVQKGQAFF.

This chain's CDR3 is CASSLDRDTEAFF. CDR3 coding DNA: TGTGCCAGCAGCTTGGACAGGGACACTGAAGCTTTCTTT. The V call is TRBV5-8, the J call TRBJ1-1; perhaps TRBD1 as D (6 bases). The length of the CDR3 is 13 residues. Germline V lookup: CDR1 SGHTS, CDR2 YDEGEE. V gave up 0 bases and J gave up 3 bases, with 6 bases separating them.

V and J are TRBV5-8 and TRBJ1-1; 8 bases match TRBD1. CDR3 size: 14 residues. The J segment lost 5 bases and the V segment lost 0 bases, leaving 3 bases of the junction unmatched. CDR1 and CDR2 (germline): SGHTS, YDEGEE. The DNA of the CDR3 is TGTGCCAGCAGCTTGGACAGGGGGGGGACTGAAGCTTTCTTT. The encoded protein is CASSLDRGGTEAFF.

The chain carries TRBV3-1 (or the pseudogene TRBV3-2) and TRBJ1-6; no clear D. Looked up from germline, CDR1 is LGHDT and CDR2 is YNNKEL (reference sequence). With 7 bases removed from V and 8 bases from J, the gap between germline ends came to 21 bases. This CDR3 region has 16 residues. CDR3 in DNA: TGTGCCAGCAACCGCAATGCCAACGGGCGAGATTCACCCCTCCACTTT. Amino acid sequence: CASNRNANGRDSPLHF.

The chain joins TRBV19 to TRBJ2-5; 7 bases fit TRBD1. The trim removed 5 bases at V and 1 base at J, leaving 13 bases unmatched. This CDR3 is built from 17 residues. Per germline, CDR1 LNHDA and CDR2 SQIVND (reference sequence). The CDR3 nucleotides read TGTGCCAGTAGTTCCGAACGGGGCCCAGGGGGCCAAGAGACCCAGTACTTC. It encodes CASSSERGPGGQETQYF.

CDR3 in DNA: TGTGCTAGTGCCCTGGCCAATAGCAATCAGCCCCAGCATTTT. Protein: CASALANSNQPQHF. This rearrangement joins TRBV12-5 to TRBJ1-5, with D uncertain. Germline V gene lookup returns CDR1 LGHNT and CDR2 FRNRAP. Trimming stripped 7 bases from V and 0 bases from J, with 10 bases between. The CDR3 consists of 14 residues.

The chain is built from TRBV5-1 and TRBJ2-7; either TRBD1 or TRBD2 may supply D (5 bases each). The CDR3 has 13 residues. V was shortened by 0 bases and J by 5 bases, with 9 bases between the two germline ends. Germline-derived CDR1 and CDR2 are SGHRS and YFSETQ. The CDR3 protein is CASSLGGSDEQYF. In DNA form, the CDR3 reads TGCGCCAGCAGCTTGGGGGGGTCCGACGAGCAGTACTTC.

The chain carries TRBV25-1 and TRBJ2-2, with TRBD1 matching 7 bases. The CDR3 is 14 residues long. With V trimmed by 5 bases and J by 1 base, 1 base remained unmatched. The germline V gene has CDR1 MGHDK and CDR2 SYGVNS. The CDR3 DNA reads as TGTGCCAGCAGTCGACAGGGGAACACCGGGGAGCTGTTTTTT. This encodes CASSRQGNTGELFF.